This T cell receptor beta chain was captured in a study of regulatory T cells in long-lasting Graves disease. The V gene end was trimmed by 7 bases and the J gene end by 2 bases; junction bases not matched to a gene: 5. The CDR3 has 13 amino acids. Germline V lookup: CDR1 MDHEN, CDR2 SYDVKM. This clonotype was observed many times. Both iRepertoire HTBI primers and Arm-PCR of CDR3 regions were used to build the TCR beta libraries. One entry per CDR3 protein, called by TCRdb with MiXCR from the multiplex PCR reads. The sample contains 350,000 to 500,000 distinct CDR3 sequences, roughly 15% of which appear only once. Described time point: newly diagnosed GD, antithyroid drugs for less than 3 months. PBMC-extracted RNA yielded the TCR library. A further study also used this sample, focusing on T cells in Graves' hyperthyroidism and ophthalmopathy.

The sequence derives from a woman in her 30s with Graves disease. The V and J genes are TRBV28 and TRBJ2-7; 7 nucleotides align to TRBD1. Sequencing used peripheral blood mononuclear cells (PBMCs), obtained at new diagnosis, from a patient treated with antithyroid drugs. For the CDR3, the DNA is TGTGCCAGCAATCCGACAGGGCCCTACGAGCAGTACTTC. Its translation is CASNPTGPYEQYF.